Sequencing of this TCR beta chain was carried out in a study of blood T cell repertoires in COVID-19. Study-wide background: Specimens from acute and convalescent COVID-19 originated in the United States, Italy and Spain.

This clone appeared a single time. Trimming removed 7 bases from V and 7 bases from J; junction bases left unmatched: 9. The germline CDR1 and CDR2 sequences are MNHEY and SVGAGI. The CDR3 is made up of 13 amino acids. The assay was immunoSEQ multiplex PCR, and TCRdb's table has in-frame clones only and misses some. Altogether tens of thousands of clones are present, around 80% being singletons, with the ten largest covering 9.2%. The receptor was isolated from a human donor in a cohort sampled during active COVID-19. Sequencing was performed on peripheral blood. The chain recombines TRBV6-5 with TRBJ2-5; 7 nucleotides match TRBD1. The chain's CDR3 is CASTQGTGGTQYF. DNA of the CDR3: TGTGCCAGCACACAGGGGACCGGAGGGACCCAGTACTTC.